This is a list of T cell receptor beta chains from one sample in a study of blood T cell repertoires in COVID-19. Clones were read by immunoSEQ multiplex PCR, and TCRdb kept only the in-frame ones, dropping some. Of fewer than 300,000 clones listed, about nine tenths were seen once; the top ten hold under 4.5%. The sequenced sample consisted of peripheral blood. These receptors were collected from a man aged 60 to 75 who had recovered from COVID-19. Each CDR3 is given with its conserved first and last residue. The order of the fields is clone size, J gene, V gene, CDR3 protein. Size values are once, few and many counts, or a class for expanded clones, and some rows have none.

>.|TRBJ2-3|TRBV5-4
CASSVGPPGDTQYF
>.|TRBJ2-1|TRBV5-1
CASSRSVGGGAPGNEQFF
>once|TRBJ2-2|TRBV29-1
CSVLAPSNTGELFF
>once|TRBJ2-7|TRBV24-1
CATSDTKGSYEQYF
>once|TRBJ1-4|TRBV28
CASSPNEKLFF
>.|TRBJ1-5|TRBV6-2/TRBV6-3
CASSPEGAGIISNQPQHF
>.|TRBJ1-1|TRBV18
CASSPQGTGGEAFF
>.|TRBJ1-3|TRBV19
CATRQGLSSGNTIYF
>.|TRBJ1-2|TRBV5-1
CASREGGDLAGYTF
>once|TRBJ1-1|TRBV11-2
CASSSGQTEAFF
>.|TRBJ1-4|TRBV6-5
CASSSPGQGDEKLFF
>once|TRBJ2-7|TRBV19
CASSLHGLRAGALYEQYF
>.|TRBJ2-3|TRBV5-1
CASSLERELPTDTQYF
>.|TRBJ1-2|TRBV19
CASSISGTPNYGYTF
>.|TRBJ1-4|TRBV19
CASMDRAAANEKLFF
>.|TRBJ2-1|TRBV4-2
CASSQGRASDRGEQFF
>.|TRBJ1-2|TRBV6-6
CASSPGQFYGYTF
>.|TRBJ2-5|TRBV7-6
CASSRTSGDQETQYF
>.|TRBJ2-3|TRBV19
CASKSSGGASTDTQYF
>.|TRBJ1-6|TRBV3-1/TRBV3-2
CASSQDGQGDSPLHF
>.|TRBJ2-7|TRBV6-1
CASSDGRYEQYF
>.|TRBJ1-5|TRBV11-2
CASSLERAEGPQHF
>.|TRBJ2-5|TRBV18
CASSPGLAPSLKYF
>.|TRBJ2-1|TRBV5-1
CASSLGRSGGNNEQFF
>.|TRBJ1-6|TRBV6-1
CASSENGGSPLHF
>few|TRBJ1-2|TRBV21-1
CARSDREYYGYTF
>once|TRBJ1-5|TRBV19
CASSISSAVGPQHF
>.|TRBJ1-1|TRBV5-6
CASSWGTGMNTEAFF
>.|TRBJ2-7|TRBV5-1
CASSLTAGSYEQYF
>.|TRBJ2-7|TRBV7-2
CASSLTGLGVSYEQYF
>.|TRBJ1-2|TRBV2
CASKPGVGGYTF
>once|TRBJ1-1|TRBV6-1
CASSERGQRNTEAFF
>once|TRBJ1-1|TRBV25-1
CARANTEAFF
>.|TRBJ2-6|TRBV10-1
CATSSGANVLTF
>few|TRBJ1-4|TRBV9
CASSVVPTGGTEKLFF
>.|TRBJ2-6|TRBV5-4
CASSSQKNRGGANVLTF
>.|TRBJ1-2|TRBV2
CASRDRAQFYGYTF
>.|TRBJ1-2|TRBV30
CAWSVRHRGSGGYTF
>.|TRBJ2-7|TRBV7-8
CASSLAERSYF
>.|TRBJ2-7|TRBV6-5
CASSYSVREGEQYF
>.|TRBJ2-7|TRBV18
CASSGFARSLDEQYF
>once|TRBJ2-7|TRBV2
CASRPLPGEQYF
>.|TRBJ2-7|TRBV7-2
CASSSRAGIRSYEQYF
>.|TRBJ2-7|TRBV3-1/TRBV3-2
CASSQSYEQYF
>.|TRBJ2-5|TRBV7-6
CASSWGAGGAAGETQYF
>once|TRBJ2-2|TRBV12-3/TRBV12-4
CASSYSLAGELFF
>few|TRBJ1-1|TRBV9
CASSVGANLMNTEAFF